This is a list of T cell receptor beta chains from one sample in a study of cytomegalovirus exposure and HLA in healthy donors. This table comes from immunoSEQ multiplex PCR, and its TCRdb copy is limited to in-frame clones, with some not included. The sample includes some 30,000 clones, approximately 47% of them seen just once. What was sequenced was PBMCs. The receptors were sampled from a woman between 45 and 65 years old in good health and CMV-seronegative. Each CDR3 is given without its conserved first and last residue. The order of the fields is V gene, J gene, CDR3 protein.

v_gene: TRBV19; j_gene: TRBJ1-6; CDR3aa: ASSGTGGYSPLH
v_gene: TRBV7-9; j_gene: TRBJ1-2; CDR3aa: ASSSWTDYGYT
v_gene: TRBV2; j_gene: TRBJ2-7; CDR3aa: ASRIARTDHEQY
v_gene: TRBV19; j_gene: TRBJ2-6; CDR3aa: ASRAGGSGANVLT
v_gene: TRBV7-9; j_gene: TRBJ2-1; CDR3aa: ASSLVTPFDEQF
v_gene: TRBV2; j_gene: TRBJ2-1; CDR3aa: ASSENRVYEQF
v_gene: TRBV2; j_gene: TRBJ2-2; CDR3aa: ASSVQGANTGELF
v_gene: TRBV5-4; j_gene: TRBJ2-3; CDR3aa: ASSSGLTTDTQY
v_gene: TRBV10-3; j_gene: TRBJ2-7; CDR3aa: AIAPGGAGYEQY
v_gene: TRBV11-2; j_gene: TRBJ2-7; CDR3aa: ASSLGGRGEQY
v_gene: TRBV7-9; j_gene: TRBJ1-1; CDR3aa: ASSFLGRGPTEAF
v_gene: TRBV28; j_gene: TRBJ2-7; CDR3aa: ASSLIGLRYEQY
v_gene: TRBV5-1; j_gene: TRBJ1-2; CDR3aa: ASSLRGGRGYT
v_gene: TRBV7-8; j_gene: TRBJ2-3; CDR3aa: ASSHRDRSPSDTQY
v_gene: TRBV10-1; j_gene: TRBJ1-2; CDR3aa: ASSDDRVDGYT
v_gene: TRBV20-1; j_gene: TRBJ2-4; CDR3aa: SAGGKNIQY
v_gene: TRBV9; j_gene: TRBJ2-3; CDR3aa: ASSSGLAGGRGDTQY
v_gene: TRBV5-1; j_gene: TRBJ2-3; CDR3aa: ASSETGVTDTQY
v_gene: TRBV30; j_gene: TRBJ1-2; CDR3aa: AWTGGLGYGYT
v_gene: TRBV5-1; j_gene: TRBJ2-3; CDR3aa: ASSPSGGSTDTQY
v_gene: TRBV6-1; j_gene: TRBJ1-4; CDR3aa: ASSEQTGRL
v_gene: TRBV29-1; j_gene: TRBJ1-4; CDR3aa: SIRRGGEKLF
v_gene: TRBV5-1; j_gene: TRBJ2-2; CDR3aa: ASSRGTGDTGELF
v_gene: TRBV11-2; j_gene: TRBJ2-7; CDR3aa: ASSPRGRLAPEQY
v_gene: TRBV7-8; j_gene: TRBJ2-1; CDR3aa: ASSQKSGTSGGPPYNEQF
v_gene: TRBV7-9; j_gene: TRBJ2-1; CDR3aa: ASSLTGGHNEQF
v_gene: TRBV7-8; j_gene: TRBJ2-7; CDR3aa: ASSLYRPLGGEQY
v_gene: TRBV27; j_gene: TRBJ1-1; CDR3aa: ASRTPSGGLTEAF
v_gene: TRBV15; j_gene: TRBJ2-1; CDR3aa: ATSRGRGGMRGNEQF
v_gene: TRBV27; j_gene: TRBJ2-5; CDR3aa: ASSSGQQETQY
v_gene: TRBV29-1; j_gene: TRBJ2-3; CDR3aa: SQLTSAARNTQY
v_gene: TRBV2; j_gene: TRBJ2-7; CDR3aa: ASSEWLAGATGDYEQY
v_gene: TRBV28; j_gene: .; CDR3aa: ASSSDPTWDRGRGGSSYEQY
v_gene: TRBV7-3; j_gene: TRBJ2-1; CDR3aa: ASSLNAGAGDNEQF
v_gene: TRBV28; j_gene: TRBJ1-1; CDR3aa: ASSLGTVAGNTEAF
v_gene: TRBV23-1; j_gene: TRBJ1-6; CDR3aa: ASSQPTWAYNSPLH
v_gene: TRBV28; j_gene: TRBJ2-5; CDR3aa: ASDRGAKETQY
v_gene: TRBV2; j_gene: TRBJ1-4; CDR3aa: ASHRAGVTNEKLF
v_gene: TRBV30; j_gene: TRBJ1-3; CDR3aa: AWSGDRTGRTIY
v_gene: TRBV15; j_gene: TRBJ1-4; CDR3aa: ATSPDRVGEKLF
v_gene: TRBV18; j_gene: TRBJ2-7; CDR3aa: ASSPPGQGTYEQY
v_gene: TRBV2; j_gene: TRBJ2-7; CDR3aa: ASRWEGSGAYEQY
v_gene: TRBV27; j_gene: TRBJ1-5; CDR3aa: ASSLSQGGGGGNQPQH
v_gene: TRBV30; j_gene: TRBJ1-5; CDR3aa: AWSGGQPYQPQH
v_gene: TRBV7-9; j_gene: TRBJ2-1; CDR3aa: ASSFQGLSGNEQF
v_gene: TRBV19; j_gene: TRBJ2-7; CDR3aa: ASSLDRRSYEQY
v_gene: TRBV9; j_gene: TRBJ1-1; CDR3aa: ASSVGQDTEAF